This T cell receptor (beta chain) stems from a study of blood T cell repertoires in COVID-19. Study overall: Researchers got acute and convalescent COVID-19 samples from the United States, Italy and Spain. The analysed material was cDNA or gDNA that came from T cells, B-cell-depleted T cells, or PBMCs.

CDR3 length: 16 residues. The germline CDR1 and CDR2 sequences are MGHRA and YSYEKL. The V segment lost 0 bases and the J segment 10 bases; nucleotides outside the gene matches: 10. Original processing methods: Estimation of nucleated cell counts relied on the amplification of reference gene primers. The assay was immunoSEQ multiplex PCR, and TCRdb's table has in-frame clones only and misses some. That table furnishes V, J and clone size, whereas the DNA furnished D and trimming. The data contain about 130,000 clones, roughly four fifths of them singletons. This TCR was sampled from a man younger than 45 with COVID-19, enrolled during active disease. Sequenced sample: peripheral blood. The rearrangement uses TRBV4-1 and TRBJ2-1; TRBD2 aligns across 9 bases. The CDR3 DNA reads TGCGCCAGCAGCCAAGATTCCAGCGGGGGGTTCCAGGAGCAGTTCTTC. Translated: CASSQDSSGGFQEQFF.